This T cell receptor beta chain was captured by sequencing in a study of cytomegalovirus exposure and HLA in healthy donors. Turning to this clone: Its antigen is still unknown.

V was cut by 1 base and J by 0 bases, with 13 bases left in between. In germline, CDR1 is SGHTA, CDR2 FQGTGA. The CDR3 length is 17 residues. Findings of the study overall: It was only CMV serostatus that was available as immune exposure information. Some V segments could not be told apart, so they were left out, TRBV6-2 and TRBV6-3 among them.

Vbeta (60) and Jbeta (13) primers were used in the PCR. Using immunoSEQ multiplex PCR, the repertoire was profiled, and TCRdb retains in-frame clones only, with some absent. In all, the sample yields 100,000 to 150,000 clones. The chain combines TRBV7-3 with TRBJ2-1, with D possibly being TRBD1 (5 bases). This clonotype was obtained from a middle-aged woman in good health and CMV-seropositive. What was sequenced was PBMCs. The CDR3 bases are TGTGCCAGCAGCTTAAGGGCAAGAAGGGGCTCCTACAATGAGCAGTTCTTC. Protein product: CASSLRARRGSYNEQFF.